What follows is one T cell receptor (beta chain) and its context. The antigen is not known. The data belong to a study of OX40 agonist ivuxolimab in advanced cancers. Study results and limitations: Partly responding patients at 0.1-3.0 mg/kg showed some of the smallest clonal expansion. Undetermined was the antigen specificity of the expanded peripheral T cells. By week 6 at 0.1 to 3.0 mg/kg, blood CD4+ and CD8+ T cells had expanded clonally.

TCRdb's copy holds only in-frame clones and misses some; the assay was immunoSEQ multiplex PCR. Found here are 45,000 or so clones, about 80% of them singletons; the top ten hold about 4.4%. Patients were ineligible given autoimmune disease history or systemic immunosuppression. The specimen was CD4+ or CD8+ T cells sorted from blood, collected in a trial of the OX40 agonist ivuxolimab. The clonotype originates from an adult with an advanced solid tumor such as melanoma, head and neck, liver or kidney cancer.

The CDR3 region is CASHRETGDYGYTF. CDR3 nucleotide sequence: TGTGCCAGCCACCGTGAAACAGGGGACTATGGCTACACCTTC. The chain couples TRBV6-4 to TRBJ1-2; 7 positions match TRBD1. V shed 8 bases and J 3 bases; nucleotides not matched to a gene: 9. The CDR3 consists of 14 residues. Germline-derived CDR1 and CDR2 are MRHNA and SNTAGT.